This entry features one T cell receptor (beta chain) sequence. Antigen unknown. The germline V gene encodes CDR1 SGHRS and CDR2 YFSETQ. This CDR3 contains 13 residues. Trimming stripped 4 bases from V and 7 bases from J, with 9 bases between. PCR primers comprised 60 Vbeta and 13 Jbeta primers. Sequencing used immunoSEQ multiplex PCR; TCRdb keeps in-frame clones, though not all of them. The data contain fewer than 55,000 clones, 55% to 80% of them singletons. The record originates from a study of cytomegalovirus exposure and HLA in healthy donors. Study findings and constraints: Later, an analysis showed that TCR beta chains associated with HLA were more clonally expanded than others that were equally common.

The chain recombines TRBV5-1 with TRBJ1-6; TRBD1 might be the D (5 bases). The receptor was isolated from a woman aged 50 to 60 in good health and CMV-seropositive. Sequencing was performed on PBMCs. The CDR3 is CASSRGLNSPLHF. CDR3 sequence (DNA): TGCGCCAGCAGCAGGGGCCTGAATTCACCCCTCCACTTT. Variable domain in full (rest from reference TRBV5-1 and TRBJ1-6): KAGVTQTPRYLIKTRGQQVTLSCSPISGHRSVSWYQQTPGQGLQFLFEYFSETQRNKGNFPGRFSGRQFSNSRSEMNVSTLELGDSALYLCASSRGLNSPLHFGNGTRLTVT.